Below are 27 T cell receptor beta chains sequenced from a single sample in a study of spatial heterogeneity in lung cancer. The time point: sample taken at primary tumor resection. TCRdb called the 5' RACE reads again in MiXCR, with one record for every CDR3 protein. The table includes fewer than 7,000 distinct CDR3 sequences, 7.8% detected once. The specimen was normal lung tissue next to the tumor, collected at surgery. The source is a female donor with early-stage non-small cell lung cancer.

This clonotype occurred many times. The J gene is TRBJ2-7, the V gene TRBV25-1; 7 bases agree with TRBD1. V lost 8 bases to trimming and J lost 0 bases; unmatched junction nucleotides: 7. CDR1 and CDR2 from the germline V gene are MGHDK and SYGVNS. This CDR3 is 14 amino acids long. The DNA for the CDR3 is TGTGCCAGCGCCGGGACAGATCTCTCCTACGAGCAGTACTTC. This sequence encodes CASAGTDLSYEQYF.

This clonotype was observed many times. This chain links TRBV19 with TRBJ1-2; D is possibly TRBD1 (6 bases). Trimming shortened V by 10 bases and J by 7 bases, and 16 bases separated the two germline ends. There are 12 residues in the CDR3. CDR1 and CDR2 from the germline V gene are LNHDA and SQIVND (reference sequence). CDR3 nucleotide sequence: TGTGCCACCCGGGACACCCGGCTTGGCTACACCTTC. It encodes CATRDTRLGYTF.

This sequence joins TRBV20-1 and TRBJ2-5, with a tentative D call TRBD2 (7 bases). The CDR3 contains 16 residues. V lost 0 bases and J 9 bases, leaving 23 bases between the germline ends. Germline V gene sequence: CDR1 DFQATT, CDR2 SNEGSKA (reference sequence). The CDR3 protein is CSARDQRGAGGGAQYF. The DNA of the CDR3 is TGCAGTGCTAGAGATCAGCGGGGCGCAGGAGGGGGAGCCCAGTACTTC.

This clonotype is judged medium-sized. The chain has TRBV7-2 and TRBJ1-3; D not certain. CDR3 size: 14 residues. Trimming left V 0 bases short and J 4 bases short, with 7 bases between. From germline, CDR1 is SGHTA and CDR2 FQGNSA. The CDR3 DNA reads as TGTGCCAGCAGCTTAGCTGGGTCCGGAAACACCATATATTTT. Its protein is CASSLAGSGNTIYF.

The chain couples TRBV29-1 to TRBJ2-5; D possibly corresponds to TRBD1 (6 bases). V was shortened by 5 bases and J by 0 bases, with 10 bases between the two germline ends. The CDR3 contains 13 residues. Germline V CDR1 and CDR2: SQVTM, ANQGSEA. The CDR3 loop reads CSVPDSHQETQYF. The CDR3 DNA reads TGCAGCGTTCCGGACAGCCACCAAGAGACCCAGTACTTC.

This clonotype is medium-sized (0.01 to 0.1%) by share. The chain employs TRBV7-8 and TRBJ1-1; a weak D match, TRBD1 (6 bases). This CDR3 comprises 13 residues. Germline CDR1 is SGHVS and CDR2 is FQNEAQ. Trimming removed 5 bases from V and 5 bases from J, with 12 bases in between. The CDR3 DNA is TGTGCCAGCAGCAAACAGGGTTGGACTGAAGCTTTCTTT. This translates into CASSKQGWTEAFF. The full variable domain, rest sourced from reference TRBV7-8 and TRBJ1-1, is GAGVSQSPRYKVAKRGQDVALRCDPISGHVSLFWYQQALGQGPEFLTYFQNEAQLDKSGLPSDRFFAERPEGSVSTLKIQRTQQEDSAVYLCASSKQGWTEAFFGQGTRLTVV.

In this sample, this clonotype turned up a few times. This chain links TRBV20-1 with TRBJ1-1, with D possibly TRBD1 on 5 matching bases. Trimming removed 0 bases from V and 3 bases from J, with 17 bases in between. The CDR3 is 16 residues long. Germline CDR1 is DFQATT and CDR2 is SNEGSKA (reference sequence). This chain's CDR3 is CSARDTIGTGDTEAFF. The CDR3 region has the DNA TGCAGTGCTAGAGATACAATAGGAACGGGGGACACTGAAGCTTTCTTT.

This clonotype is medium-sized (0.01 to 0.1%). This chain uses TRBV3-1 with TRBJ2-1, with a weak D call TRBD1 (5 bases). Germline V gene lookup returns CDR1 LGHDT and CDR2 YNNKEL (reference sequence). This CDR3 is 15 amino acids long. Trimming pared 0 bases from V and 2 bases from J, leaving 8 bases between. CDR3 sequence reads: CASSQDRAPYNEQFF. The DNA for the CDR3 is TGTGCCAGCAGCCAAGACAGGGCCCCCTACAATGAGCAGTTCTTC.

This clonotype was recorded at least ten times. The J gene is TRBJ1-1, the V gene TRBV4-3; D is ambiguous. Germline V gene lookup returns CDR1 LGHNA and CDR2 YSLEER. The CDR3 contains 13 residues. With 7 bases removed from V and 6 bases from J, the gap between germline ends came to 15 bases. The DNA of the CDR3 is TGCGCCAGCACCCAGAACGGTGACGCTGAAGCTTTCTTT. Its translation is CASTQNGDAEAFF.

The chain has TRBV23-1 and TRBJ2-4, with TRBD2 as a possible D gene (7 bases). TRBV23-1 is identified as an open reading frame with a role that is uncertain. The CDR3 loop spans 16 amino acids. Trimming removed 0 bases at V and 0 bases at J, with 9 bases between. CDR3 sequence: CASSQSRGLAKNIQYF. The CDR3 nucleotides read TGCGCCAGCAGTCAATCGCGGGGGCTAGCCAAAAACATTCAGTACTTC.

Sample share makes this clonotype medium-sized. V usage is TRBV6-2 or TRBV6-3 and J usage is TRBJ1-5; no clear D. The CDR3 covers 14 residues. The germline V and J ends were trimmed by 0 bases and 1 base, with 4 bases remaining between them. Germline V gives CDR1 MNHEY, CDR2 SVGEGT. DNA for the CDR3: TGTGCCAGCAGTTACTCGACCAGCAATCAGCCCCAGCATTTT. Its protein is CASSYSTSNQPQHF.

The table lists this clonotype with a few counts. The rearrangement links TRBV28 to TRBJ1-1, with D tentatively TRBD1 (5 bases). V lost 4 bases to trimming and J lost 8 bases, with 23 bases between them. CDR1 is MDHEN and CDR2 is SYDVKM in the germline V gene. This CDR3 contains 16 residues. The CDR3 DNA is TGTGCCAGCAGTTCAGCGGGGGGGGTGGCGGATGTGGAAGCTTTCTTT. This encodes CASSSAGGVADVEAFF.

This clonotype was observed at least ten times. The chain has TRBV20-1 and TRBJ2-7; 7 nucleotides agree with TRBD1. In germline, CDR1 is DFQATT, CDR2 SNEGSKA (reference sequence). This CDR3 has 16 residues. Trimming cost V 3 bases and J 3 bases; bases outside gene matches: 14. This CDR3 reads CSASKVAGTAFYEQYF. The CDR3 DNA follows: TGCAGTGCTAGTAAAGTGGCCGGGACAGCCTTCTACGAGCAGTACTTC.

This clonotype occurred many times. This sequence joins TRBV6-5 and TRBJ1-6; 7 nucleotides match TRBD1. Trimming removed 6 bases from V and 10 bases from J; junction bases left unmatched: 9. There are 14 residues in the CDR3. Germline loops: CDR1 MNHEY, CDR2 SVGAGI. The CDR3 protein is CASRPTGIGSPLHF. Written as DNA, the CDR3 is TGTGCCAGCAGACCGACAGGGATTGGGTCACCCCTCCACTTT.

There are many counts of this clonotype. The gene calls are TRBV6-5 and TRBJ2-7; possible D gene TRBD2, 6 bases. V dropped 0 bases and J dropped 6 bases, with 12 bases sitting between them. Germline loops: CDR1 MNHEY, CDR2 SVGAGI. The CDR3 has 14 residues. CDR3 amino acids: CASSYSGGVGEQYF. The DNA of the CDR3 is TGTGCCAGCAGTTACTCGGGCGGGGTCGGCGAGCAGTACTTC.

The chain is built from TRBV20-1 and TRBJ2-3; 8 nucleotides align to TRBD2. V lost 5 bases to trimming and J lost 1 base; unmatched junction nucleotides: 8. CDR1 and CDR2 from the germline V gene are DFQATT and SNEGSKA (reference sequence). The CDR3 is made up of 15 amino acids. CDR3 nucleotide sequence: TGCAGTGCTCCCGGGGGGGGCCGACGCACAGATACGCAGTATTTT. Translation: CSAPGGGRRTDTQYF.

V gene TRBV9 combines with J gene TRBJ2-5, with 8 bases lining up with TRBD1. Germline V gene sequence: CDR1 SGDLS, CDR2 YYNGEE. V dropped 0 bases and J dropped 5; count of bases not matched to a gene: 12. This CDR3 has 17 amino acids. The CDR3 DNA sequence: TGTGCCAGCAGCGTAGATCCCCTGACAGGGGATAGGGAGACCCAGTACTTC. Translating it yields CASSVDPLTGDRETQYF.

This rearrangement joins TRBV20-1 to TRBJ2-3; unclear D gene. V lost 1 base and J 0 bases, leaving 8 bases between the germline ends. CDR3 length equals 14 residues. Germline V gene sequence: CDR1 DFQATT, CDR2 SNEGSKA (reference sequence). The CDR3 nucleotides read TGCAGTGCTAGAGTGTCGGATAGCACAGATACGCAGTATTTT. It encodes CSARVSDSTDTQYF.

The genes are TRBV28 and TRBJ2-7, with unresolved D. CDR3 length: 12 residues. The germline V gene encodes CDR1 MDHEN and CDR2 SYDVKM. Trimming shortened V by 6 bases and J by 1 base, and 7 bases separated the two germline ends. The DNA of the CDR3 is TGTGCCAGCAGAACGAGTTCCTACGAGCAGTACTTC. This gives the protein CASRTSSYEQYF.

By frequency in the sample, this clonotype is medium-sized (0.01 to 0.1%). The chain is built from TRBV19 and TRBJ1-5; D not resolved. Trimming removed 10 bases at V and 0 bases at J, with 13 bases between. This CDR3 region has 14 residues. Germline assignment: CDR1 LNHDA and CDR2 SQIVND (reference sequence). The CDR3 region has the DNA TGTGCCACCCGACCCGAGCTTAGCAATCAGCCCCAGCATTTT. The encoded protein is CATRPELSNQPQHF.

Sample share makes this clonotype medium-sized (0.01 to 0.1%). The chain is built from TRBV19 and TRBJ1-1, with 7 bases aligning to TRBD1. This CDR3 spans 12 amino acids. Germline CDR1 reads LNHDA; CDR2 reads SQIVND (reference sequence). Losses at the gene ends were 3 bases for V and 12 bases for J; bases not matched to a gene: 7. CDR3 residues: CASSMGDRRSFF. The CDR3 nucleotides read TGTGCCAGTAGTATGGGGGACAGAAGATCTTTCTTT.

This clonotype is judged medium-sized (0.01 to 0.1%). In DNA form, the CDR3 reads TGTGCCAGCAGCCAAGAGAACACTGAAGCTTTCTTT. Translated: CASSQENTEAFF. The chain combines TRBV14 with TRBJ1-1; no firm D call. In germline, CDR1 is SGHDN, CDR2 FVKESK. CDR3 length equals 12 residues. V lost 0 bases and J lost 1, with 0 bases in between.

By sample share, this clonotype is medium-sized. The chain combines TRBV6-1 with TRBJ1-1; unclear D gene. Germline CDR1 reads MNHNS; CDR2 reads SASEGT. V shed 4 bases and J shed 4 bases, with 13 bases lying between them. This CDR3 is built from 14 residues. The CDR3 region is CASSGIPRPTEAFF. CDR3 nucleotide sequence: TGTGCCAGCAGTGGGATTCCCAGGCCCACTGAAGCTTTCTTT.

In its sample, this clonotype was seen many times. The chain employs TRBV2 and TRBJ2-7, with TRBD1 matching 11 bases. Germline V gives CDR1 SNHLY, CDR2 FYNNEI. V shed 6 bases, J shed 5 bases, and the junction held 9 bases outside the gene matches. The CDR3 spans 15 residues. The CDR3 region is CASRAHRTGGDEQYF. CDR3 bases: TGTGCCAGCAGGGCCCACCGGACAGGGGGCGACGAGCAGTACTTC. The full variable domain, in which reference TRBV2 and TRBJ2-7 provide the parts outside the CDR3, is EPEVTQTPSHQVTQMGQEVILRCVPISNHLYFYWYRQILGQKVEFLVSFYNNEISEKSEIFDDQFSVERPDGSNFTLKIRSTKLEDSAMYFCASRAHRTGGDEQYFGPGTRLTVT.

By share of the sample, this clonotype is medium-sized. The V and J genes are TRBV5-4 and TRBJ1-1; TRBD1 might be the D (5 bases). Trimming took 2 bases from V and 3 from J, leaving 11 bases between them. The CDR3 is 14 residues long. Germline values: CDR1 SGHNT, CDR2 YYREEE (reference sequence). CDR3 sequence (DNA): TGTGCCAGCAGCTTATGGGGCGCGGACACTGAAGCTTTCTTT. Its translation is CASSLWGADTEAFF.

By proportion, this clonotype is medium-sized. The rearrangement links TRBV20-1 to TRBJ1-5, with D hard to call. V lost 0 bases and J lost 11, with 8 bases in between. The CDR3 loop spans 11 amino acids. Germline V gene sequence: CDR1 DFQATT, CDR2 SNEGSKA (reference sequence). CDR3 sequence reads: CSARDVSSQHF. The CDR3 region has the DNA TGCAGTGCTAGAGATGTCTCCTCCCAGCATTTT.

This clonotype is labeled medium-sized. The chain has TRBV2 and TRBJ1-1; D gene unclear. The CDR3 has 17 amino acids. Germline lookup yields CDR1 SNHLY and CDR2 FYNNEI. The V and J ends lost 4 bases and 0 bases respectively, with 18 bases between them. The CDR3 protein is CASSGGPSVGMNTEAFF. The CDR3 DNA follows: TGTGCCAGCAGTGGTGGACCATCCGTTGGGATGAACACTGAAGCTTTCTTT.